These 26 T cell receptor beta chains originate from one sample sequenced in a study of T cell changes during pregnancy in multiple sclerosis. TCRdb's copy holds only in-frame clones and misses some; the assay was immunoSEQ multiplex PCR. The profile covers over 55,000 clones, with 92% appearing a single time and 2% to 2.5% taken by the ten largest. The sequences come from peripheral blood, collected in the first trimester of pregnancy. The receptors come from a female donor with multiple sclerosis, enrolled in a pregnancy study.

CDR3 loop: CASSSQDGTSGSFNEQFF. DNA for the CDR3: TGTGCCAGCAGTTCCCAAGACGGGACTAGCGGGAGTTTCAATGAGCAGTTCTTC. The chain links TRBV27 to TRBJ2-1, with 14 bases matching TRBD2. Trimming cost V 4 bases and J 6 bases; bases outside gene matches: 11. The CDR3 length is 18 residues. CDR1 and CDR2 from the germline V gene are MNHEY and SMNVEV (reference sequence).

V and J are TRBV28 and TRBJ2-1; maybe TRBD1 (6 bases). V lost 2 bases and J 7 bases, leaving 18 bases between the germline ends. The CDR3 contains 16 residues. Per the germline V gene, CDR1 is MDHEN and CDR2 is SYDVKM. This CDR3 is CASSLGVVGGRNEQFF. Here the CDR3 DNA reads TGTGCCAGCAGTTTAGGGGTTGTAGGGGGAAGAAATGAGCAGTTCTTC.

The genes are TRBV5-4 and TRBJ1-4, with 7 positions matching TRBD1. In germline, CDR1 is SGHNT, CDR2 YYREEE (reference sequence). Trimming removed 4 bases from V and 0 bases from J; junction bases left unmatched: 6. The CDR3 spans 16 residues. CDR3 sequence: CASSADRDPTNEKLFF. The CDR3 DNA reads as TGTGCCAGCAGCGCCGACAGGGATCCAACTAATGAAAAACTGTTTTTT.

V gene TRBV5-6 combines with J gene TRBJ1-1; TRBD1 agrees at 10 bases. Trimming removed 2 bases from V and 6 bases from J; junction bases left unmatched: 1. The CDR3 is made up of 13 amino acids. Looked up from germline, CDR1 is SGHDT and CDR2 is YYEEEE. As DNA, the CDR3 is TGTGCCAGCAGCTTCGGGACAGGGGCTGAAGCTTTCTTT. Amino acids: CASSFGTGAEAFF.

The DNA for the CDR3 is TGCGCCAGCAGCCAAAACAGGGGGTTTCAGCCCCAGCATTTT. The encoded protein is CASSQNRGFQPQHF. J is TRBJ1-5 and V is TRBV4-1; 8 positions match TRBD1. V shed 2 bases and J 6 bases; nucleotides not matched to a gene: 3. The CDR3 has 14 residues. Per the germline V gene, CDR1 is MGHRA and CDR2 is YSYEKL.

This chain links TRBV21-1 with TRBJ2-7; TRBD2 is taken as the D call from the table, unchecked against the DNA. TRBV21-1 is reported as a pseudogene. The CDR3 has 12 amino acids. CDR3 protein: CASSKDEGQQYF. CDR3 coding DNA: TGTGCCAGCAGCAAAGATGAGGGCCAGCAGTACTTC.

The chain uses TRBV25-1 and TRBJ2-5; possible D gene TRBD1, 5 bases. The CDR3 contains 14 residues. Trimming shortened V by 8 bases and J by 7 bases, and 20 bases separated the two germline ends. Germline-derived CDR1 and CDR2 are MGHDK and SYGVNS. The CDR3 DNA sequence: TGTGCCAGCGGTCAAGGACAAGGTGGGGTGACCCAGTACTTC. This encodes CASGQGQGGVTQYF.

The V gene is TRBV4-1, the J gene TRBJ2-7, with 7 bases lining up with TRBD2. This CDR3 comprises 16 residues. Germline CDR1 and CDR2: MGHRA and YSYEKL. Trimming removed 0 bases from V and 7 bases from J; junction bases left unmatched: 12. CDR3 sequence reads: CASSQDPGGRGGEQYF. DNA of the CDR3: TGCGCCAGCAGCCAAGATCCCGGCGGGAGAGGAGGAGAGCAGTACTTC.

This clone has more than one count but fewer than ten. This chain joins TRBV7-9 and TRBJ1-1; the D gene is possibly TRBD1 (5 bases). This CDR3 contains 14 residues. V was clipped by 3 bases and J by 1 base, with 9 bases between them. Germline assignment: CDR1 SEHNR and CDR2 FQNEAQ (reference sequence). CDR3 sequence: CASSFSQENTEAFF. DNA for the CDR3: TGTGCCAGCAGCTTTTCACAGGAGAACACTGAAGCTTTCTTT.

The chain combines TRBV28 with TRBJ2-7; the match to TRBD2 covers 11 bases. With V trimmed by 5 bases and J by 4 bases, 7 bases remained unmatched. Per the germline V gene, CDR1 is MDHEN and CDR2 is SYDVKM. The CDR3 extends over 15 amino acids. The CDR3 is CASSPVAGGCYEQYF. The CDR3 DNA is TGTGCCAGCAGTCCAGTAGCGGGAGGGTGTTACGAGCAGTACTTC.

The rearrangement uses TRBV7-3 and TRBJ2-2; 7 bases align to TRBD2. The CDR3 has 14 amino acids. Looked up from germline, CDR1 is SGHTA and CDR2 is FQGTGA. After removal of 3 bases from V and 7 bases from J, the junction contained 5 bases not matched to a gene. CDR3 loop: CASSFGTGGGELFF. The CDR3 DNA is TGTGCCAGCAGCTTTGGGACGGGAGGCGGGGAGCTGTTTTTT.

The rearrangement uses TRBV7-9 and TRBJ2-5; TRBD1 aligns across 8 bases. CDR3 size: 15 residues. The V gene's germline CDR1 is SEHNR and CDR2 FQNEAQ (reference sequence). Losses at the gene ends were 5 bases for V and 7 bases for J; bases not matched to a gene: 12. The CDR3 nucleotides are TGTGCCAGCAGCCTCGCCCAACAGGGGGGTGGGACCCAGTACTTC. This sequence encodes CASSLAQQGGGTQYF.

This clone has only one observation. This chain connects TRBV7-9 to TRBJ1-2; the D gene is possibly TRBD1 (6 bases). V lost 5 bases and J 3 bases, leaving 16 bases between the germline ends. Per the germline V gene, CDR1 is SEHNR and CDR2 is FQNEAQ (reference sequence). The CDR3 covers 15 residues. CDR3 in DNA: TGTGCCAGCAGCCGTCTCGGGGGGCGGGACTATGGCTACACCTTC. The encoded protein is CASSRLGGRDYGYTF. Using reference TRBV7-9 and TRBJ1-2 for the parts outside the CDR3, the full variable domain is DTGVSQNPRHKITKRGQNVTFRCDPISEHNRLYWYRQTLGQGPEFLTYFQNEAQLEKSRLLSDRFSAERPKGSFSTLEIQRTEQGDSAMYLCASSRLGGRDYGYTFGSGTRLTVV.

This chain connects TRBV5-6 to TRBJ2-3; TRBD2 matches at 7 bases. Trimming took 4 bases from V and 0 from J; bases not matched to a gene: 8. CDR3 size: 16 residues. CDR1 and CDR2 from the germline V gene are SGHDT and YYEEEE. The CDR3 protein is CASSPGRGSSTDTQYF. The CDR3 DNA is TGTGCCAGCAGCCCGGGGAGGGGCTCTAGCACAGATACGCAGTATTTT.

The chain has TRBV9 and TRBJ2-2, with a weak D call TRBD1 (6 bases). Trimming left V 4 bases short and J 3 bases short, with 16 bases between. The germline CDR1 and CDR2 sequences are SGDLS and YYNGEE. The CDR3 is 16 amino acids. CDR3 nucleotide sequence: TGTGCCAGCAGCCCCAGGGGCAGTCTTTACACCGGGGAGCTGTTTTTT. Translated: CASSPRGSLYTGELFF.

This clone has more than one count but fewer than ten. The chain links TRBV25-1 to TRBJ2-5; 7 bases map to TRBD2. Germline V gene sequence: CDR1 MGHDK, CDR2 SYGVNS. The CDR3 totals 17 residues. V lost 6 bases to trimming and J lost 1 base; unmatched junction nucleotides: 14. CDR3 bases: TGTGCCAGCAGAAAACGAGAAAACTTAGCGGGCCAAGAGACCCAGTACTTC. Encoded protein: CASRKRENLAGQETQYF.

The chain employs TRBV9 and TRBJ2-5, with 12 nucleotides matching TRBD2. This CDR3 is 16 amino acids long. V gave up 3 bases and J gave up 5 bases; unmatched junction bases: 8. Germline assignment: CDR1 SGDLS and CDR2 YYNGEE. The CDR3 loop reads CASSAGLAGLLETQYF. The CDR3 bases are TGTGCCAGCAGCGCCGGACTAGCGGGATTGTTGGAGACCCAGTACTTC. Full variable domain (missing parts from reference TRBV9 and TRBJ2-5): DSGVTQTPKHLITATGQRVTLRCSPRSGDLSVYWYQQSLDQGLQFLIQYYNGEERAKGNILERFSAQQFPDLHSELNLSSLELGDSALYFCASSAGLAGLLETQYFGPGTRLLVL.

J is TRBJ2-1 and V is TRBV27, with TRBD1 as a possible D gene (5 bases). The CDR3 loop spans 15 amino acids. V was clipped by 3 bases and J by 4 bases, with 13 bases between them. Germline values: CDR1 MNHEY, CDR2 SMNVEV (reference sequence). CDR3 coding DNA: TGTGCCAGCAGTTTCGGGCAGGGAATTTACAATGAGCAGTTCTTC. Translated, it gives CASSFGQGIYNEQFF.

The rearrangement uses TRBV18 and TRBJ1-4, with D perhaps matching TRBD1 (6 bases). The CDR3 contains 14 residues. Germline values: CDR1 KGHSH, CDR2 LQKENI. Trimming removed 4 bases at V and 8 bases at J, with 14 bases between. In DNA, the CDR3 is TGTGCCAGCTCACAACAGGGTGCTCGAGAAAAACTGTTTTTT. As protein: CASSQQGAREKLFF.

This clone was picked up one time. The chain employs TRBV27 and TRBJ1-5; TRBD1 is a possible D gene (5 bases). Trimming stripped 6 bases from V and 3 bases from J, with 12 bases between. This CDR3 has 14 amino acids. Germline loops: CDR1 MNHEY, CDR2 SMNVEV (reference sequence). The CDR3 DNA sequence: TGTGCCAGCAGGCATACAGGAGACAATCAGCCCCAGCATTTT. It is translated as CASRHTGDNQPQHF.

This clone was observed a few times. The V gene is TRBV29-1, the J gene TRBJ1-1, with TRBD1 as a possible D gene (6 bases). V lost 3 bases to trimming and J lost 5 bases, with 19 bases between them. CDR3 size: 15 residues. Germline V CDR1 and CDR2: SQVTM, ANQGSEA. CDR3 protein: CSVELTPRGQTEAFF. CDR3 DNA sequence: TGCAGCGTTGAGCTCACCCCCAGGGGCCAGACTGAAGCTTTCTTT.

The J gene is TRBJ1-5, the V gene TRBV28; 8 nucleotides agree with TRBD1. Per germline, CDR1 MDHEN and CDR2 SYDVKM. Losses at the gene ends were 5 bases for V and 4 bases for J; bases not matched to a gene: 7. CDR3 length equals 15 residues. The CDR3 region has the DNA TGTGCCAGCAGTCCCACAGGGGGAGCTAATCAGCCCCAGCATTTT. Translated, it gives CASSPTGGANQPQHF.

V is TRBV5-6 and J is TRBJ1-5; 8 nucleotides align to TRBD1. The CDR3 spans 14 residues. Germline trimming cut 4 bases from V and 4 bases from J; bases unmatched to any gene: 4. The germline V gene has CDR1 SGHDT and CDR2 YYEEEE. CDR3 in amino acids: CASSRQGNNQPQHF. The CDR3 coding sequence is TGTGCCAGCAGCCGACAGGGGAATAATCAGCCCCAGCATTTT.

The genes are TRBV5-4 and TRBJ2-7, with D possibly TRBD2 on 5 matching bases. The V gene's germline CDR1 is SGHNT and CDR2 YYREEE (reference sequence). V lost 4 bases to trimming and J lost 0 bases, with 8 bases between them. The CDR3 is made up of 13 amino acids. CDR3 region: CASSGRDSYEQYF. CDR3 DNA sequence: TGTGCCAGCAGCGGGAGAGACTCCTACGAGCAGTACTTC.

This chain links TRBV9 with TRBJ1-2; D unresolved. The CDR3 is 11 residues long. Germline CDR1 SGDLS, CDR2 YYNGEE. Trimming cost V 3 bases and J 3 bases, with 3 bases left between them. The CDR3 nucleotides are TGTGCCAGCAGCGCTGACTATGGCTACACCTTC. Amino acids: CASSADYGYTF. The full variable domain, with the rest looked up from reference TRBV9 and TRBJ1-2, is DSGVTQTPKHLITATGQRVTLRCSPRSGDLSVYWYQQSLDQGLQFLIQYYNGEERAKGNILERFSAQQFPDLHSELNLSSLELGDSALYFCASSADYGYTFGSGTRLTVV.

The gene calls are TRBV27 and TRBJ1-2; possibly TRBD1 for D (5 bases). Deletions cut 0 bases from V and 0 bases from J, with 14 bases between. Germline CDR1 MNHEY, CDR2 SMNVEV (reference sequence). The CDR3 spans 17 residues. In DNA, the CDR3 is TGTGCCAGCAGTTTATCACGGGGGGACCGATCTAACTATGGCTACACCTTC. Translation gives CASSLSRGDRSNYGYTF.